A selection of T cell receptor beta chains follows, all from one sample in a study of cytomegalovirus exposure and HLA in healthy donors. Only in-frame clones appear in the TCRdb table, and some are missing; sequencing was by immunoSEQ multiplex PCR. The sample yields approximately 140,000 clones, around three quarters seen once. What was sequenced was PBMCs. These receptors were obtained from a man aged 35 to 55 in good health and CMV-seropositive. Each CDR3 is given with its conserved first and last residue. A D gene is named only where the DNA matches it firmly. Clone size is not always given. Where it is, it says once, few, many or a class for expanded clones.

abundance,d_gene,v_gene,j_gene,CDR3aa,CDR3nt
.,TRBD1,TRBV5-4,TRBJ2-5,CASSSGTGQETQYF,TGTGCCAGCAGCTCCGGGACAGGACAAGAGACCCAGTACTTC
.,TRBD2,TRBV5-1,TRBJ2-1,CASRGGLAQDEQFF,TGCGCCAGCAGGGGCGGACTAGCTCAGGATGAGCAGTTCTTC
.,TRBD2,TRBV11-2,TRBJ2-3,CASSPGGSGRDTQYF,TGTGCCAGCAGCCCCGGTGGTAGCGGGAGAGATACGCAGTATTTT
.,.,TRBV28,TRBJ1-4,CASEKGGAPTNEKLFF,TGTGCCAGCGAAAAGGGGGGGGCCCCAACTAATGAAAAACTGTTTTTT
.,TRBD2,TRBV6-1,TRBJ2-3,CASSEPTSGSSTDTQYF,TGTGCCAGCAGTGAACCCACTAGCGGGAGTAGCACAGATACGCAGTATTTT
.,.,TRBV7-8,TRBJ2-5,CASSPTGRGETQYF,TGTGCCAGCAGCCCTACAGGGAGGGGGGAGACCCAGTACTTC
.,.,TRBV10-3,TRBJ1-2,CAISEEPGTNGYTF,TGTGCCATCAGCGAGGAACCGGGAACTAATGGCTACACCTTC
.,TRBD2,TRBV9,TRBJ2-1,CASSVLGTSSYNEQFF,TGTGCCAGCAGCGTACTCGGGACTAGCTCGTACAATGAGCAGTTCTTC
once,.,TRBV18,TRBJ2-3,CASSPPSTDTQYF,TGTGCCAGCTCTCCCCCTAGCACAGATACGCAGTATTTT
.,TRBD2,TRBV27,TRBJ2-2,CASSLSYLGQALLAGGRYTGELFF,TGTGCCAGCAGTTTATCATACCTGGGACAGGCCCTATTAGCGGGAGGGCGGTACACCGGGGAGCTGTTTTTT
few,.,TRBV2,TRBJ2-3,CASRRDLSTDTQYF,TGTGCCAGCAGGCGGGATTTAAGCACAGATACGCAGTATTTT
.,TRBD2,TRBV13,TRBJ2-2,CASGSTSVRGTGELFF,TGTGCCAGCGGCTCGACTAGCGTTAGGGGTACCGGGGAGCTGTTTTTT
once,TRBD2,TRBV7-3,TRBJ2-7,CASSLLAGDEQYF,TGTGCCAGCAGCTTGCTCGCGGGGGACGAGCAGTACTTC
.,.,TRBV12-5,TRBJ2-1,CASGSDFNEQFF,TGTGCTAGTGGCTCGGACTTCAATGAGCAGTTCTTC
.,.,TRBV5-6,TRBJ2-7,CASSFRLGSSYEQYF,TGTGCCAGCAGCTTCCGACTAGGAAGCTCCTACGAGCAGTACTTC
.,.,TRBV2,TRBJ2-7,CASSQDTGVTYEQYF,TGTGCCAGCAGTCAGGACACCGGTGTCACCTACGAGCAGTACTTC
.,TRBD1,TRBV5-1,TRBJ2-3,CASSLGQGEDTQYF,TGCGCCAGCAGCTTAGGACAGGGAGAAGATACGCAGTATTTT
.,TRBD2,TRBV27,TRBJ2-2,CASSVSGRNTGELFF,TGTGCCAGCAGCGTTAGCGGGAGGAACACCGGGGAGCTGTTTTTT
.,TRBD1,TRBV28,TRBJ1-2,CASSLWGTGLHGYTF,TGTGCCAGCAGTTTATGGGGGACAGGATTACATGGCTACACCTTC
.,TRBD1,TRBV11-2,TRBJ1-4,CASSLGQGGVEKLFF,TGTGCCAGCAGCTTGGGACAGGGGGGTGTTGAAAAACTGTTTTTT
.,TRBD1,TRBV6-6,TRBJ2-5,CASSRPGTDQETQYF,TGTGCCAGCAGTCGTCCCGGGACAGATCAAGAGACCCAGTACTTC
.,.,TRBV11-2,TRBJ1-1,CASSLVRDTEAFF,TGTGCCAGCAGCTTAGTACGAGACACTGAAGCTTTCTTT
.,.,TRBV4-3,TRBJ1-6,CASSQSPESSYNSPLHF,TGCGCCAGCAGCCAATCACCGGAGAGCTCCTATAATTCACCCCTCCACTTT
.,TRBD1,TRBV13,TRBJ2-3,CASSPRPGTAPDTQYF,TGTGCCAGCAGCCCAAGGCCGGGGACAGCACCAGATACGCAGTATTTT
.,.,TRBV7-9,TRBJ2-3,CSSSFSSGTDTQYF,TGTTCCAGCAGCTTCTCTTCCGGCACAGATACGCAGTATTTT
.,.,TRBV7-9,TRBJ1-2,CASSPDRLYGYTF,TGTGCCAGCAGCCCCGACAGGCTATATGGCTACACCTTC
few,TRBD1,TRBV15,TRBJ1-6,CATSREGQGNSPLHF,TGTGCCACCAGCAGAGAGGGACAGGGTAATTCACCCCTCCACTTT
.,TRBD2,TRBV9,TRBJ2-5,CASSGTRGETQYF,TGTGCCAGCAGCGGGACTAGGGGCGAGACCCAGTACTTC
few,TRBD1,TRBV5-1,TRBJ1-1,CASSLGGFTGVDTEAFF,TGCGCCAGCAGCTTGGGAGGGTTTACAGGGGTGGACACTGAAGCTTTCTTT
.,.,TRBV2,TRBJ1-3,CASSPHSSGNTIYF,TGTGCCAGCAGTCCCCATAGTTCTGGAAACACCATATATTTT
.,TRBD2,TRBV4-1,TRBJ2-3,CASSQDGLAGADTQYF,TGCGCCAGCAGCCAAGATGGGCTAGCGGGAGCAGATACGCAGTATTTT
once,TRBD1,TRBV6-1,TRBJ1-1,CASSADRGDTEAFF,TGTGCCAGCAGTGCTGACAGGGGTGACACTGAAGCTTTCTTT
.,.,TRBV7-9,TRBJ1-1,CASSLGQVKAFF,TGTGCCAGCAGCTTAGGGCAGGTCAAAGCTTTCTTT
.,TRBD2,TRBV9,TRBJ2-1,CASSVTAGGGEQFF,TGTGCCAGCAGCGTCACGGCCGGCGGGGGGGAGCAGTTCTTC
.,TRBD1,TRBV9,TRBJ2-7,CASSATGGAGWAYEQYF,TGTGCCAGCAGCGCTACAGGGGGCGCGGGTTGGGCTTACGAGCAGTACTTC
.,TRBD1,TRBV9,TRBJ2-1,CASSVAPTGTGVNNEQFF,TGTGCCAGCAGCGTAGCCCCCACCGGGACAGGGGTTAACAATGAGCAGTTCTTC
.,TRBD1,TRBV30,TRBJ2-7,CAWENVGDRRYEQYF,TGTGCCTGGGAAAATGTGGGGGACAGACGCTACGAGCAGTACTTC
.,TRBD1,TRBV28,TRBJ2-4,CASSLPTGENSQYF,TGTGCCAGCAGTTTACCGACAGGGGAGAACAGTCAGTACTTC
.,.,TRBV5-6,TRBJ1-4,CASSLAGNEKLFF,TGTGCCAGCAGCTTGGCCGGTAATGAAAAACTGTTTTTT
.,.,TRBV5-1,TRBJ1-5,CASSPDQPQHF,TGCGCCAGCAGCCCGGATCAGCCCCAGCATTTT
.,.,TRBV5-1,TRBJ1-3,CASSPTGSGNTIYF,TGCGCCAGCAGCCCTACAGGCTCTGGAAACACCATATATTTT
once,TRBD2,TRBV4-3,TRBJ2-1,CASSAQAGLVYEQFF,TGCGCCAGCAGCGCTCAGGCGGGACTAGTCTATGAGCAGTTCTTC
.,.,TRBV5-1,TRBJ1-2,CASGRDGTLGYTF,TGCGCCAGCGGGAGGGACGGGACCCTAGGCTACACCTTC
.,.,TRBV5-1,TRBJ1-4,CASSRVGNNEKLFF,TGCGCCAGCAGCCGAGTCGGGAATAATGAAAAACTGTTTTTT
.,.,TRBV28,TRBJ2-4,CASSFGGHKGNIQYF,TGTGCCAGCAGTTTTGGCGGGCATAAGGGAAACATTCAGTACTTC
.,.,TRBV28,TRBJ2-3,CASSSQAPGQYF,TGTGCCAGCAGTTCGCAGGCACCCGGGCAGTATTTT
.,.,TRBV18,TRBJ2-7,CASSLTLTVYEQYF,TGTGCCAGCTCACTGACACTGACCGTCTACGAGCAGTACTTC
.,.,TRBV19,TRBJ1-1,CASSRPGYGEAFF,TGTGCCAGTAGTCGACCGGGGTACGGTGAAGCTTTCTTT
.,.,TRBV18,TRBJ2-5,CASSPTGRETQYF,TGTGCCAGCTCACCTACGGGTCGAGAGACCCAGTACTTC
once,.,TRBV2,TRBJ1-1,CASRPGGGNTEAFF,TGTGCCAGCAGGCCGGGGGGAGGGAACACTGAAGCTTTCTTT
once,TRBD1,TRBV29-1,TRBJ2-5,CSVGQGKETQYF,TGCAGCGTCGGACAGGGGAAAGAGACCCAGTACTTC
.,.,TRBV7-2,TRBJ2-3,CASSRPTGSGATDTQYF,TGTGCCAGCAGCCGACCAACCGGGAGTGGGGCCACAGATACGCAGTATTTT
.,.,TRBV27,TRBJ2-6,CASRTLGTGANILTF,TGTGCCAGCAGGACCTTGGGTACTGGGGCCAACATCCTGACTTTC
.,.,TRBV7-9,TRBJ2-1,CSSSFPTRSGRFEQFF,TGTTCCAGCAGCTTTCCTACCAGGAGCGGCCGGTTTGAGCAGTTCTTC
.,.,TRBV5-1,TRBJ2-1,CASSLGQRVQFF,TGCGCCAGCAGCTTGGGACAGCGGGTGCAGTTCTTC